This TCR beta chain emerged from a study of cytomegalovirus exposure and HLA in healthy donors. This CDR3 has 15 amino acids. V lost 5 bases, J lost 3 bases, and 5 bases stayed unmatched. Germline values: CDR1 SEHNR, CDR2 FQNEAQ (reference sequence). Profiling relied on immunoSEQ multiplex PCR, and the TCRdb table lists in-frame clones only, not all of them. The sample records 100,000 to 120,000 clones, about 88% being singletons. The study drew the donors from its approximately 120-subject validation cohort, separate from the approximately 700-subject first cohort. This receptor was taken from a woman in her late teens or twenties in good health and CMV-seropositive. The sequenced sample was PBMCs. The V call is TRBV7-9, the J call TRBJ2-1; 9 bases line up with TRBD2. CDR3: CASSARLAVYNEQFF. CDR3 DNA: TGTGCCAGCAGCGCCCGACTAGCGGTCTACAATGAGCAGTTCTTC.